This T cell receptor beta chain was documented in a study of Ad26.COV2.S vaccination and SARS-CoV-2 variants. Study results and limitations: While placebo recipients had lower spike-specific TCR breadth, vaccine recipients had more.

Germline CDR1 reads LNHDA; CDR2 reads SQIVND (reference sequence). V was trimmed by 4 bases and J by 7 bases, leaving 10 bases between them. This CDR3 is built from 12 residues. Noted treatment: over 15 received Ad26.COV2.S at low or high dose, single or two shots; about 5 received placebo; per-sample allocation not given. The samples were gathered on day 63 after the first injection of vaccine or placebo. Boston provided a donor who was an adult aged 18-55 years. In the vaccine, an Ad26 vector expressed the SARS-CoV-2 spike of the Wuhan strain. Generated by immunoSEQ multiplex PCR, the TCRdb table keeps only in-frame clones and is missing some. The sample lists around 450,000 clones; 80% to 90% were seen once. On this clone itself: The antigen is unknown.

This clonotype was sampled from a person between 18 and 65 years old who received the Ad26.COV2.S COVID-19 vaccine or a placebo. J is TRBJ2-5 and V is TRBV19; D uncertain. Source: peripheral blood, taken in a trial of Ad26.COV2.S vaccine versus placebo. In DNA, the CDR3 is TGTGCCAGTAGTACTGGCGGTGGGACCCAGTACTTC. This codes for CASSTGGGTQYF.